Listed below are T cell receptor beta chains from one sample, sequenced in a study of blood T cell repertoires in COVID-19. This table comes from immunoSEQ multiplex PCR, and its TCRdb copy is limited to in-frame clones, with some not included. This sample yields about 170,000 clones, of which roughly 93% are seen a single time; roughly 5% belongs to the top ten. The sample was peripheral blood. The receptors derive from a young man with COVID-19, enrolled during active disease. Each CDR3 is given with its conserved first and last residue. The D gene is left open where the match is weak. Not every row has a clone size; where given, it reads once, few, many or a size class.

TRBV5-1	TRBD1	-	TRBJ1-5	TGCGCCAGCAGCTTACAGGGGGAAGGCAATCAGCCCCAGCATTTT	CASSLQGEGNQPQHF
TRBV5-1	-	-	TRBJ2-7	TGCGCCAGCAGCCCCTCGCGGGTCGAGGAGCAGTACTTC	CASSPSRVEEQYF
TRBV27	-	-	TRBJ2-2	TGTGCCAGCAGTTTTTCAGGCACCGGGGAGCTGTTTTTT	CASSFSGTGELFF
TRBV24-1	TRBD2	-	TRBJ2-2	TGTGCCACCGGACTAGCGGGAGGAGCCGGGGAGCTGTTTTTT	CATGLAGGAGELFF
TRBV18	-	once	TRBJ1-5	TGTGCCAGCTCACCACCGACGGGGAATCAGCCCCAGCATTTT	CASSPPTGNQPQHF
TRBV10-3	-	-	TRBJ2-7	TGTGCCATCAGTGGTAGTCCCTACGAGCAGTACTTC	CAISGSPYEQYF
TRBV6-6	-	-	TRBJ2-2	TGTGCCAGCAGTCCTCGAAGGAGCGGATCAGCCACCGGGGAGCTGTTTTTT	CASSPRRSGSATGELFF
TRBV28	-	-	TRBJ1-1	TGTGCCAGCAGGGAGAGGGGGACTGAAGCTTTCTTT	CASRERGTEAFF
TRBV5-4	TRBD1	-	TRBJ1-4	TGTGCCAGCAGCTCTCAGACAGGGGCGGTCTCAACTAATGAAAAACTGTTTTTT	CASSSQTGAVSTNEKLFF
TRBV10-3	TRBD1	-	TRBJ1-1	TGTGCCATCGGCTCTCCCGGGACAGGGACGAACACTGAAGCTTTCTTT	CAIGSPGTGTNTEAFF
TRBV5-8	TRBD1	-	TRBJ2-7	TGTGCCAGCAGCTCGAACCCACCGACAGGGGTTCGCTCCTACGAGCAGTACTTC	CASSSNPPTGVRSYEQYF
TRBV7-2	TRBD2	-	TRBJ2-7	TGTGCCAGCAGCTTAGCTAGCGGGAGGGCCTACGAGCAGTACTTC	CASSLASGRAYEQYF
TRBV6-4	TRBD1	-	TRBJ2-2	TGTGCCAGCAGGCGACAGGGCGTAGGCACCGGGGAGCTGTTTTTT	CASRRQGVGTGELFF
TRBV28	-	-	TRBJ2-7	TGTGCCAGCAGTTTTAGGGGGTACGAGCAGTACTTC	CASSFRGYEQYF
TRBV5-6	-	once	TRBJ2-2	TGTGCCAGCAGCTTGGGGGCGACCGGGGAGCTGTTTTTT	CASSLGATGELFF
TRBV30	-	once	TRBJ2-2	TGTGCCTGGAGTGTAGATCGGGCAGCGAGGAGGGGGGAGCTGTTTTTT	CAWSVDRAARRGELFF
TRBV4-3	-	-	TRBJ2-1	TGCGCCAGCAGCCAAGATAGGCTAGCTTTGATCCCTCGGTTCTTC	CASSQDRLALIPRFF
TRBV5-1	-	-	TRBJ1-1	TGCGCCAGCAGCCCAGGGGTCCGGAGGACTGAAGCTTTCTTT	CASSPGVRRTEAFF
TRBV5-1	TRBD1	-	TRBJ1-2	TGCGCCAGCAGCTCCGGGACAGGGGGCCTCTATGGCTACACCTTC	CASSSGTGGLYGYTF
TRBV5-6	-	-	TRBJ1-3	TGTGCCAGCAGCTTTTTACTCCCCGGTGGTGGCTCTGGAAACACCATATATTTT	CASSFLLPGGGSGNTIYF
TRBV5-4	-	-	TRBJ1-2	TGTGCCAGCAGCTTGTGGGCAGGGGAGAACTATGGCTACACCTTC	CASSLWAGENYGYTF
TRBV7-2	TRBD1	-	TRBJ2-7	TGTGCCAGCAGCTTAGGGCCAGGGGGTGAAGTTAACGAGCAGTACTTC	CASSLGPGGEVNEQYF
TRBV28	-	-	TRBJ1-4	TGTGCCAGCAGTGATGACAGTACTAATGAAAAACTGCTTTTT	CASSDDSTNEKLLF
TRBV6-5	TRBD1	-	TRBJ2-7	TGTGCCAGCAGTCCCGACAGGGGGTACGAGCAGTACTTC	CASSPDRGYEQYF
TRBV7-2	TRBD1	-	TRBJ2-3	TGTGCCAACAGACTGACAGGGGCATCAGATACGCAGTATTTT	CANRLTGASDTQYF
TRBV20-1	-	-	TRBJ2-4	TGCAGTACCCGGACATTCGACATTCAGTACTTC	CSTRTFDIQYF
TRBV30	TRBD1	-	TRBJ1-4	TGTGCCTGGAGCGACAGGGGGTTTAGTGAAAAACTGTTTTTT	CAWSDRGFSEKLFF
TRBV3-1/TRBV3-2	-	-	TRBJ2-7	TGTGCCAGCAGCCACACGCCGGGACTTACCTACGAGCAGTACTTC	CASSHTPGLTYEQYF
TRBV6-2/TRBV6-3	TRBD2	-	TRBJ2-6	TGTGCCAGCAGCTCCCCAGCGGGAGGACAAACCTCTGGGGCCAACGTCCTGACTTTC	CASSSPAGGQTSGANVLTF
TRBV13	TRBD1	-	TRBJ2-7	TGTGCCAGCAGCTTAGGTGGGACAGGATCCTACGAGCAGTACTTC	CASSLGGTGSYEQYF
TRBV6-5	TRBD1	-	TRBJ1-2	TGTGCCATAAGGGCGGGACAGGAACTTTTCCGCTACACCTTC	CAIRAGQELFRYTF
TRBV4-3	TRBD1	-	TRBJ2-3	TGCGCCAGCAGCCAAGGGACAGGGGGTTCAGATACGCAGTATTTT	CASSQGTGGSDTQYF
TRBV28	-	-	TRBJ2-7	TGTGCCAGCGTACAGGCCTACGAGCAGTACTTC	CASVQAYEQYF
TRBV7-2	TRBD2	-	TRBJ2-1	TGTGCCAGCAGCTGGGGGTGGCTAGCGGGAGTCCACAATGAGCAGTTCTTC	CASSWGWLAGVHNEQFF
TRBV9	-	-	TRBJ1-2	TGTGTCTGGGACATACCAATACCCTATGGCTACACCTTC	CVWDIPIPYGYTF
TRBV28	-	-	TRBJ1-6	TGTGCCAGCCTTCAACTAGGGGGTAGCGATAATTCACCCCTCCACTTT	CASLQLGGSDNSPLHF
TRBV7-6	-	-	TRBJ2-7	TGTGCCAGCAGCTTAGCGGGAGGGGGCTACGAGCAGTACTTC	CASSLAGGGYEQYF
TRBV5-4	TRBD1	-	TRBJ1-2	TGTGCCAGCAGCTTGGGGACAGGGGCCGGGAGGGGCTACACCTTC	CASSLGTGAGRGYTF
TRBV4-3	-	-	TRBJ1-2	TGCGCCAGCAGCCAAGATACCGGACAGTTCTATGGCTACACCTTC	CASSQDTGQFYGYTF
TRBV5-6	TRBD1	-	TRBJ1-6	TGTGCCAGCAGCTTGGGACAGGGGGATGTTGGTTCACCCCTCCACTTT	CASSLGQGDVGSPLHF
TRBV2	-	-	TRBJ2-7	TGTGCCAGCATTCAGGGAAGGAGCTCCTACGAGCAGTACTTC	CASIQGRSSYEQYF
TRBV3-1/TRBV3-2	-	-	TRBJ1-1	TGTGCCAGCAGCCAAGCTTCCAGGGGTCTTAGAGCTTTCTTT	CASSQASRGLRAFF
TRBV19	TRBD1	-	TRBJ1-1	TGTGCCAGTAGTCCAGGGACAGGGTCTGAAGCTTTCTTT	CASSPGTGSEAFF
TRBV7-9	-	-	TRBJ1-6	TGTGCCAGCAGCTTAGACGCGCCTAATTCACCCCTCCACTTT	CASSLDAPNSPLHF
TRBV5-4	TRBD1	once	TRBJ2-1	TGTGCCAGCAGCACAGGGACAGCCGACAATGAGCAGTTCTTC	CASSTGTADNEQFF
TRBV28	TRBD1	-	TRBJ2-3	TGTGCCAGCAGTTCGTCCCGGGACAGGGTAGTCACAGATACGCAGTATTTT	CASSSSRDRVVTDTQYF